A selection of T cell receptor beta chains follows, all from one sample in a study of T cell responses to AZD1222 COVID-19 vaccine. Here immunoSEQ multiplex PCR was the method, and the copy in TCRdb shows in-frame clones only, minus some. The sample contains around 120,000 clones, approximately 83% of which appear only once. The source was peripheral blood, collected on day 0 of MenACWY control vaccination. The receptors derive from an adult in good health. CDR3s include the opening cysteine and the closing phenylalanine or tryptophan. D genes are given only for firm matches. Size values are once, few and many counts, or a class for expanded clones, and some rows have none.

abundance: many; d_gene: TRBD1; j_gene: TRBJ1-2; v_gene: TRBV24-1; CDR3aa: CATSDSSGGVDYGYTF; CDR3nt: TGTGCCACCAGTGATTCTTCAGGGGGCGTTGACTATGGCTACACCTTC
abundance: once; d_gene: -; j_gene: TRBJ2-5; v_gene: TRBV27; CDR3aa: CASSPPGRGETQYF; CDR3nt: TGTGCCAGCAGTCCCCCGGGGAGAGGAGAGACCCAGTACTTC
abundance: once; d_gene: -; j_gene: TRBJ1-2; v_gene: TRBV19; CDR3aa: CASRNTGDYGYTF; CDR3nt: TGTGCCAGTAGAAATACAGGAGACTATGGCTACACCTTC
abundance: once; d_gene: -; j_gene: TRBJ1-4; v_gene: TRBV6-5; CDR3aa: CASRGDEKLFF; CDR3nt: TGTGCCAGCAGGGGGGATGAAAAACTGTTTTTT
abundance: -; d_gene: -; j_gene: TRBJ2-1; v_gene: TRBV6-4; CDR3aa: CASSDSFVEGAYNEQFF; CDR3nt: TGTGCCAGCAGTGACTCGTTTGTGGAAGGGGCTTATAATGAGCAGTTCTTC
abundance: -; d_gene: -; j_gene: TRBJ1-1; v_gene: TRBV4-1; CDR3aa: CASSQRQARDTEAFF; CDR3nt: TGCGCCAGCAGCCAGCGACAGGCGAGGGACACTGAAGCTTTCTTT
abundance: -; d_gene: -; j_gene: TRBJ1-2; v_gene: TRBV14; CDR3aa: CASSPGTRGYTF; CDR3nt: TGTGCCAGCAGCCCCGGGACTCGGGGCTACACCTTC
abundance: -; d_gene: -; j_gene: TRBJ2-5; v_gene: TRBV30; CDR3aa: CAWSVAGRETQYF; CDR3nt: TGTGCCTGGAGTGTAGCAGGGCGGGAGACCCAGTACTTC
abundance: -; d_gene: -; j_gene: TRBJ1-1; v_gene: TRBV5-1; CDR3aa: CASTLGAGEAFF; CDR3nt: TGCGCCAGCACCTTGGGGGCAGGGGAAGCTTTCTTT
abundance: -; d_gene: TRBD2; j_gene: TRBJ2-1; v_gene: TRBV15; CDR3aa: CATSRTSGPTSSYNEQFF; CDR3nt: TGTGCCACCAGCCGGACTAGCGGGCCGACGAGCTCCTACAATGAGCAGTTCTTC
abundance: -; d_gene: -; j_gene: TRBJ1-1; v_gene: TRBV14; CDR3aa: CASSLAGMNTEAFF; CDR3nt: TGTGCCAGCAGCCTGGCTGGGATGAACACTGAAGCTTTCTTT
abundance: -; d_gene: -; j_gene: TRBJ2-7; v_gene: TRBV6-1; CDR3aa: CASSEGGYEQYF; CDR3nt: TGTGCCAGCAGTGAAGGGGGCTACGAGCAGTACTTC
abundance: once; d_gene: -; j_gene: TRBJ2-3; v_gene: TRBV14; CDR3aa: CASSHGFGPQYF; CDR3nt: TGTGCCAGCAGCCACGGGTTTGGTCCGCAGTATTTT
abundance: -; d_gene: -; j_gene: TRBJ2-3; v_gene: TRBV18; CDR3aa: CASSLGAGDTQYF; CDR3nt: TGTGCCAGCTCACTCGGCGCGGGAGATACGCAGTATTTT
abundance: -; d_gene: TRBD1; j_gene: TRBJ1-1; v_gene: TRBV7-9; CDR3aa: CASSPLQGYTEAFF; CDR3nt: TGTGCCAGCAGCCCCCTACAGGGGTACACTGAAGCTTTCTTT
abundance: -; d_gene: -; j_gene: TRBJ2-2; v_gene: TRBV28; CDR3aa: CASSLSRSGTPGELFF; CDR3nt: TGTGCCAGCAGTTTATCTCGTTCTGGAACGCCCGGGGAGCTGTTTTTT
abundance: once; d_gene: -; j_gene: TRBJ2-7; v_gene: TRBV6-2/TRBV6-3; CDR3aa: CASSYLRGEQYF; CDR3nt: TGTGCCAGCAGTTATCTGCGAGGTGAGCAGTACTTC
abundance: -; d_gene: -; j_gene: TRBJ1-2; v_gene: TRBV3-1/TRBV3-2; CDR3aa: CASSAGARQGYGYTF; CDR3nt: TGTGCCAGCAGCGCAGGGGCCCGCCAGGGCTATGGCTACACCTTC
abundance: few; d_gene: -; j_gene: TRBJ2-2; v_gene: TRBV7-2; CDR3aa: CASSLWGARGTGELFF; CDR3nt: TGTGCCAGCAGCTTATGGGGGGCACGGGGCACCGGGGAGCTGTTTTTT
abundance: -; d_gene: -; j_gene: TRBJ1-5; v_gene: TRBV28; CDR3aa: CASILRGPQAQPQHF; CDR3nt: TGTGCCAGCATCTTACGGGGACCCCAGGCCCAGCCCCAGCATTTT
abundance: -; d_gene: -; j_gene: TRBJ2-5; v_gene: TRBV5-1; CDR3aa: CASSLAGGRQETQYF; CDR3nt: TGCGCCAGCAGCTTGGCGGGGGGCCGACAAGAGACCCAGTACTTC
abundance: -; d_gene: -; j_gene: TRBJ2-3; v_gene: TRBV6-6; CDR3aa: CASKKGGGTDTQYF; CDR3nt: TGTGCCAGCAAGAAGGGGGGCGGCACAGATACGCAGTATTTT
abundance: -; d_gene: -; j_gene: TRBJ1-5; v_gene: TRBV29-1; CDR3aa: CSVASGRDDQPQHF; CDR3nt: TGCAGCGTTGCCTCGGGGAGAGACGATCAGCCCCAGCATTTT
abundance: -; d_gene: TRBD1; j_gene: TRBJ2-5; v_gene: TRBV4-3; CDR3aa: CASSQGESPGGTQYF; CDR3nt: TGCGCCAGCAGCCAAGGGGAAAGTCCAGGGGGGACCCAGTACTTC
abundance: -; d_gene: TRBD2; j_gene: TRBJ2-5; v_gene: TRBV7-2; CDR3aa: CASSLIIAGGQETQYF; CDR3nt: TGTGCCAGCAGCTTGATAATAGCGGGGGGCCAAGAGACCCAGTACTTC
abundance: -; d_gene: -; j_gene: TRBJ1-5; v_gene: TRBV5-6; CDR3aa: CASSPYRDNQPQHF; CDR3nt: TGTGCCAGCAGCCCTTACAGGGATAATCAGCCCCAGCATTTT
abundance: -; d_gene: -; j_gene: TRBJ1-1; v_gene: TRBV5-5; CDR3aa: CASSFTDDTEAFF; CDR3nt: TGTGCCAGCAGCTTTACCGATGACACTGAAGCTTTCTTT
abundance: -; d_gene: -; j_gene: TRBJ2-5; v_gene: TRBV9; CDR3aa: CASSVDSAGPQETQYF; CDR3nt: TGTGCCAGCAGCGTAGACTCTGCGGGGCCCCAAGAGACCCAGTACTTC
abundance: once; d_gene: TRBD1; j_gene: TRBJ2-1; v_gene: TRBV11-2; CDR3aa: CASSLGPAGGTGYNEQFF; CDR3nt: TGTGCCAGCAGCTTAGGACCCGCCGGTGGGACAGGCTACAATGAGCAGTTCTTC
abundance: -; d_gene: -; j_gene: TRBJ2-1; v_gene: TRBV14; CDR3aa: CASSQVGGTVSYNEQFF; CDR3nt: TGTGCCAGCAGCCAAGTAGGGGGGACCGTGTCCTACAATGAGCAGTTCTTC
abundance: -; d_gene: -; j_gene: TRBJ1-1; v_gene: TRBV24-1; CDR3aa: CATSDLRAGATNTEAFF; CDR3nt: TGTGCCACCAGTGATTTGCGGGCAGGGGCCACGAACACTGAAGCTTTCTTT
abundance: -; d_gene: -; j_gene: TRBJ2-7; v_gene: TRBV18; CDR3aa: CASSPDGQRRYSYEQYF; CDR3nt: TGTGCCAGCTCACCAGACGGACAGCGGCGCTACTCCTACGAGCAGTACTTC
abundance: -; d_gene: -; j_gene: TRBJ2-2; v_gene: TRBV18; CDR3aa: CASSPRAANTGELFF; CDR3nt: TGTGCCAGCTCACCAAGGGCGGCGAACACCGGGGAGCTGTTTTTT
abundance: -; d_gene: -; j_gene: TRBJ1-3; v_gene: TRBV7-6; CDR3aa: CASSPVAVSGNTIYF; CDR3nt: TGTGCCAGCAGCCCAGTGGCGGTCTCTGGAAACACCATATATTTT
abundance: -; d_gene: -; j_gene: TRBJ2-3; v_gene: TRBV18; CDR3aa: CASSPRRADTDTQYF; CDR3nt: TGTGCCAGCTCACCACGGCGGGCCGACACAGATACGCAGTATTTT
abundance: -; d_gene: TRBD1; j_gene: TRBJ1-1; v_gene: TRBV7-2; CDR3aa: CASSVDRGLGTEAFF; CDR3nt: TGTGCCAGCAGCGTCGACAGGGGGCTGGGCACTGAAGCTTTCTTT
abundance: -; d_gene: TRBD1; j_gene: TRBJ1-1; v_gene: TRBV7-2; CDR3aa: CASSLAPGGEIF; CDR3nt: TGTGCCAGCAGCTTAGCCCCAGGGGGGGAGATTTTT
abundance: -; d_gene: TRBD1; j_gene: TRBJ2-2; v_gene: TRBV24-1; CDR3aa: CATSDPTGPHANTGELFF; CDR3nt: TGTGCCACCAGTGATCCGACAGGGCCACACGCGAACACCGGGGAGCTGTTTTTT
abundance: -; d_gene: -; j_gene: TRBJ1-5; v_gene: TRBV5-5; CDR3aa: CASSYEGDSNQPQHF; CDR3nt: TGTGCCAGCAGTTACGAGGGCGATAGCAATCAGCCCCAGCATTTT
abundance: few; d_gene: TRBD1; j_gene: TRBJ1-2; v_gene: TRBV11-2; CDR3aa: CASSFGTGGIYGYTF; CDR3nt: TGTGCCAGCAGCTTCGGGACAGGGGGCATCTATGGCTACACCTTC
abundance: once; d_gene: -; j_gene: TRBJ1-1; v_gene: TRBV5-1; CDR3aa: CASSRGSGNTEAFF; CDR3nt: TGCGCCAGCAGTAGAGGCAGCGGGAACACTGAAGCTTTCTTT
abundance: once; d_gene: TRBD1; j_gene: TRBJ2-3; v_gene: TRBV7-2; CDR3aa: CASSFRGTDTQYF; CDR3nt: TGTGCCAGCAGCTTCAGGGGGACAGATACGCAGTATTTT
abundance: once; d_gene: TRBD1; j_gene: TRBJ1-4; v_gene: TRBV19; CDR3aa: CASKSGQASDEKLFF; CDR3nt: TGTGCCAGTAAGTCGGGACAGGCATCGGATGAAAAACTGTTTTTT
abundance: -; d_gene: TRBD1; j_gene: TRBJ1-1; v_gene: TRBV13; CDR3aa: CASSFRDRGPNTEAFF; CDR3nt: TGTGCCAGCAGCTTCCGGGACAGGGGGCCTAACACTGAAGCTTTCTTT
abundance: -; d_gene: -; j_gene: TRBJ1-1; v_gene: TRBV7-3; CDR3aa: CASSLNPMNTEAFF; CDR3nt: TGTGCCAGCAGCTTAAACCCGATGAACACTGAAGCTTTCTTT
abundance: -; d_gene: TRBD1; j_gene: TRBJ2-1; v_gene: TRBV5-5; CDR3aa: CASSLLGGGQYNEQFF; CDR3nt: TGTGCCAGCAGCTTGTTAGGGGGCGGCCAATACAATGAGCAGTTCTTC
abundance: -; d_gene: -; j_gene: TRBJ1-2; v_gene: TRBV19; CDR3aa: CASGTPGMNYGYTF; CDR3nt: TGTGCCAGTGGGACGCCAGGGATGAACTATGGCTACACCTTC
abundance: -; d_gene: TRBD1; j_gene: TRBJ1-6; v_gene: TRBV9; CDR3aa: CASSVGTGKNSPLHF; CDR3nt: TGTGCCAGCAGCGTAGGGACAGGGAAGAATTCACCCCTCCACTTT
abundance: -; d_gene: TRBD1; j_gene: TRBJ1-5; v_gene: TRBV19; CDR3aa: CASSWTTGAMRNQPQHF; CDR3nt: TGTGCCAGTAGTTGGACGACAGGGGCTATGCGCAATCAGCCCCAGCATTTT
abundance: -; d_gene: -; j_gene: TRBJ1-6; v_gene: TRBV12-3/TRBV12-4; CDR3aa: CASRLGPNSPLHF; CDR3nt: TGTGCCAGCAGACTGGGCCCGAATTCACCCCTCCACTTT
abundance: -; d_gene: -; j_gene: TRBJ1-6; v_gene: TRBV6-5; CDR3aa: CASSYSRDTASGPLHF; CDR3nt: TGTGCCAGCAGTTACTCGAGGGACACGGCTTCCGGACCCCTCCACTTT
abundance: few; d_gene: TRBD1; j_gene: TRBJ2-2; v_gene: TRBV28; CDR3aa: CASLGGPGELFF; CDR3nt: TGTGCCAGTTTAGGGGGCCCCGGGGAGCTGTTTTTT
abundance: once; d_gene: TRBD1; j_gene: TRBJ2-6; v_gene: TRBV30; CDR3aa: CAFRDRVSGANVLTF; CDR3nt: TGTGCCTTCCGGGACAGGGTCTCTGGGGCCAACGTCCTGACTTTC
abundance: -; d_gene: TRBD1; j_gene: TRBJ1-1; v_gene: TRBV18; CDR3aa: CASSITGENTEAFF; CDR3nt: TGTGCCAGCTCAATAACAGGGGAGAACACTGAAGCTTTCTTT
abundance: once; d_gene: -; j_gene: TRBJ2-7; v_gene: TRBV18; CDR3aa: CASSPLPPHPNPGRQTYEQYF; CDR3nt: TGTGCCAGCTCACCTCTCCCACCTCATCCCAATCCGGGACGGCAGACCTACGAGCAGTACTTC
abundance: -; d_gene: -; j_gene: TRBJ1-3; v_gene: TRBV19; CDR3aa: CASSLASGNTIYF; CDR3nt: TGTGCCAGTAGCCTCGCCTCTGGAAACACCATATATTTT
abundance: -; d_gene: TRBD2; j_gene: TRBJ2-3; v_gene: TRBV5-1; CDR3aa: CASSLLAGSKDTQYF; CDR3nt: TGCGCCAGCAGCTTACTAGCGGGGAGCAAAGATACGCAGTATTTT
abundance: -; d_gene: TRBD1; j_gene: TRBJ2-7; v_gene: TRBV12-3/TRBV12-4; CDR3aa: CASSSDRAYEQYF; CDR3nt: TGTGCCAGCAGTAGCGACAGGGCCTACGAGCAGTACTTC
abundance: -; d_gene: -; j_gene: TRBJ2-7; v_gene: TRBV10-2; CDR3aa: CASREGFSEQYF; CDR3nt: TGCGCCAGCAGAGAGGGTTTTTCCGAGCAGTACTTC